The present TCR beta chain was sequenced within a study of OX40 agonist ivuxolimab in advanced cancers. Study context: Patients receiving dose escalation had hepatocellular carcinoma, melanoma, renal cell or head and neck cancer.

Libraries were prepared by immunoSEQ multiplex PCR; TCRdb keeps only in-frame clonotypes and omits some of them. The sample shows around 68,000 clones, 80% to 90% of them seen only once. Baseline was the first blood sampling point, followed by cycle 4 day 1 and cycle 7 day 1. V was pared by 1 base and J by 7 bases, with 22 bases between. This CDR3 is built from 17 residues. CDR1 and CDR2 (germline): MDHEN, SYDVKM. This TCR was sampled from an adult with an advanced solid tumor such as melanoma, head and neck, liver or kidney cancer. The chain employs TRBV28 and TRBJ1-1; tentative D call: TRBD1 (5 bases). Specimen: CD4+ or CD8+ T cells sorted from blood, collected in a trial of the OX40 agonist ivuxolimab. The CDR3 DNA is TGTGCCAGCAGTTTATCTTTACAGGTTCAAGGGCGCGTTGAAGCTTTCTTT. This translates into CASSLSLQVQGRVEAFF. The full variable domain, completed using reference TRBV28 and TRBJ1-1, is DVKVTQSSRYLVKRTGEKVFLECVQDMDHENMFWYRQDPGLGLRLIYFSYDVKMKEKGDIPEGYSVSREKKERFSLILESASTNQTSMYLCASSLSLQVQGRVEAFFGQGTRLTVV.